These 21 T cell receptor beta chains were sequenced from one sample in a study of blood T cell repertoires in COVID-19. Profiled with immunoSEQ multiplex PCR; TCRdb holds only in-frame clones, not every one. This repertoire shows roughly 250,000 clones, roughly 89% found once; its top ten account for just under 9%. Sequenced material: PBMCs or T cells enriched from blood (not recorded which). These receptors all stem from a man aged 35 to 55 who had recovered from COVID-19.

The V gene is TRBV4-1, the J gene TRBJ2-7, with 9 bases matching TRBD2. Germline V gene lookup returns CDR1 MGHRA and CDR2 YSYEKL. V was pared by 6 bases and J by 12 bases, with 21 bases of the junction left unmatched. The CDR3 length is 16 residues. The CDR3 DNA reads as TGCGCCAGCAGTCCAAGCCTATTGCTAGCGGGGAGCGGTGGGTACTTC. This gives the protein CASSPSLLLAGSGGYF.

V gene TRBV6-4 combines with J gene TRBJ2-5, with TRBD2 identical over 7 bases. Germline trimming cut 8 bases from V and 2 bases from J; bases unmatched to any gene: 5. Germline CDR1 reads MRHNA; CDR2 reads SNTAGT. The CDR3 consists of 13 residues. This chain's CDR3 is CASSAGPQETQYF. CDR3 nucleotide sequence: TGTGCCAGCTCAGCGGGGCCTCAAGAGACCCAGTACTTC.

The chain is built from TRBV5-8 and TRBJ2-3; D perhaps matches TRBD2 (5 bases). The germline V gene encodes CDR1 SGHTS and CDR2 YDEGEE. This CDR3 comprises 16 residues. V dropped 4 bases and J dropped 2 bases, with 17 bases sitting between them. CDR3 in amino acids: CASSEGPGENTDTQYF. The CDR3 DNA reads TGTGCCAGCAGCGAGGGTCCTGGGGAAAACACAGATACGCAGTATTTT.

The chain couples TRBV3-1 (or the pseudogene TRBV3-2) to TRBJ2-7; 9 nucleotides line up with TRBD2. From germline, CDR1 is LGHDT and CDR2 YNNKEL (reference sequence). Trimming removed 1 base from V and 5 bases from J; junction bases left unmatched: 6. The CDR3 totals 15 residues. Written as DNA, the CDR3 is TGTGCCAGCAGCCAAGCCGGGACTAGCTACCACGAGCAGTACTTC. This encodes CASSQAGTSYHEQYF.

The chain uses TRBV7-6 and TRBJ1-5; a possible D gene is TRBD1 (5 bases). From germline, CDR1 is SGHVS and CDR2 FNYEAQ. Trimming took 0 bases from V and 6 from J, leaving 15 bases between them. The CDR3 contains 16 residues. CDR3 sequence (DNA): TGTGCCAGCAGCTTAGCAGATAGTCGCCAGGGTCAGCCCCAGCATTTT. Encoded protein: CASSLADSRQGQPQHF.

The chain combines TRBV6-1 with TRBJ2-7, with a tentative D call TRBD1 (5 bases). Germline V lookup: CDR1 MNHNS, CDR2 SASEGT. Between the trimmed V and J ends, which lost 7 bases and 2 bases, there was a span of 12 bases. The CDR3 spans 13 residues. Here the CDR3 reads CASIPDSAYEQYF. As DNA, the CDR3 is TGTGCCAGCATCCCTGACAGCGCCTACGAGCAGTACTTC.

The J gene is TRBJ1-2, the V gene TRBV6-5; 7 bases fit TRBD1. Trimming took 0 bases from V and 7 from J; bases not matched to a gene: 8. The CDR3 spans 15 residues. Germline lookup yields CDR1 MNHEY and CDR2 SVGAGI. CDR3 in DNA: TGTGCCAGCAGTTACTCACAGGGGCGAGGTTCTGGCTACACCTTC. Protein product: CASSYSQGRGSGYTF.

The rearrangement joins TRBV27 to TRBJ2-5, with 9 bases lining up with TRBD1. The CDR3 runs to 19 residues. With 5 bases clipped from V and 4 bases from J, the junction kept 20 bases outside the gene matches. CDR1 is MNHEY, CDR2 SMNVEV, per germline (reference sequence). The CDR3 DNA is TGTGCCAGCAGTCCTTCGCCCCCGAGGACAGGGGAACGAAGAGAGACCCAGTACTTC. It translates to CASSPSPPRTGERRETQYF.

CDR3 in amino acids: CSVTWDFTDTQYF. The CDR3 DNA follows: TGCAGCGTTACCTGGGACTTCACAGATACGCAGTATTTT. V gene TRBV29-1 combines with J gene TRBJ2-3; D may be TRBD2 (6 bases). The V gene's germline CDR1 is SQVTM and CDR2 ANQGSEA. The CDR3 loop spans 13 amino acids. V lost 5 bases to trimming and J lost 2 bases, with 11 bases between them.

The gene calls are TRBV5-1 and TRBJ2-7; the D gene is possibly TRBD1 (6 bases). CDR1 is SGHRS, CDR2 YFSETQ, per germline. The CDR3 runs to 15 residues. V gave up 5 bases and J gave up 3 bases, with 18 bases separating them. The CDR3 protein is CASREGELSNYEQYF. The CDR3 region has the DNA TGCGCCAGCAGAGAGGGGGAGCTTTCCAACTACGAGCAGTACTTC.

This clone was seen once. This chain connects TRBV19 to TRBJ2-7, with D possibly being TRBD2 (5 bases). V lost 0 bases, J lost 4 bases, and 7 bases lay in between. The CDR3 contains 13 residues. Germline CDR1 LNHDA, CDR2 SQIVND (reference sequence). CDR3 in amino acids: CASSIDGGYEQYF. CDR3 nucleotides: TGTGCCAGTAGTATAGATGGAGGTTACGAGCAGTACTTC.

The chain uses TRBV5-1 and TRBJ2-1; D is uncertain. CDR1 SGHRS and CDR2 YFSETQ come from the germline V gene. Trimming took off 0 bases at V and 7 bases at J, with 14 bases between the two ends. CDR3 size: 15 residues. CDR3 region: CASSLVGLVENEQFF. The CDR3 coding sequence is TGCGCCAGCAGCTTGGTAGGCCTAGTCGAGAATGAGCAGTTCTTC.

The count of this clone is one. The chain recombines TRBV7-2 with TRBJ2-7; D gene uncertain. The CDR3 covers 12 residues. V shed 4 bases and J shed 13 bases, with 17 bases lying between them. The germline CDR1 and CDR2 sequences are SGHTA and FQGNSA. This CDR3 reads CASSYTTAGQYF. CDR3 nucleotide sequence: TGTGCCAGCAGCTACACAACGGCTGGGCAATACTTC.

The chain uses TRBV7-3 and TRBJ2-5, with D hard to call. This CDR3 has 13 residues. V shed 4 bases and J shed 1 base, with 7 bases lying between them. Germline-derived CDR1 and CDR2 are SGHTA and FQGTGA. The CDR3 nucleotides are TGTGCCAGCAGCTCGGCGGTCCAAGAGACCCAGTACTTC. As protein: CASSSAVQETQYF.

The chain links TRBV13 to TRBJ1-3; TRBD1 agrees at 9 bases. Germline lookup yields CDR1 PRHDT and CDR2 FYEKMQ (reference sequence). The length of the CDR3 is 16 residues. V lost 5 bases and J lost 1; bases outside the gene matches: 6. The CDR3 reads CASSMGTGTSGNTIYF. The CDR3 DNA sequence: TGTGCCAGCAGCATGGGGACAGGGACATCTGGAAACACCATATATTTT.

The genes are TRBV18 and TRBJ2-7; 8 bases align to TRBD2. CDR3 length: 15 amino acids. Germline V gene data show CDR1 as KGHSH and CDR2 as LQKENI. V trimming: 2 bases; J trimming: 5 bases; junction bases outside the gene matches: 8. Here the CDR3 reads CASSPSGREDHEQYF. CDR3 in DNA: TGTGCCAGCTCACCATCGGGGCGGGAGGACCACGAGCAGTACTTC.

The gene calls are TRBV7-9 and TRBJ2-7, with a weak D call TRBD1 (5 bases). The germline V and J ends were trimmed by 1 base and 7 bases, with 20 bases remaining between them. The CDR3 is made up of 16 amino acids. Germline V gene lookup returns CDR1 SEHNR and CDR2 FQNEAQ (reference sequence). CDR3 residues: CASSLVSGIFLIEQYF. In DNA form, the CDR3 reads TGTGCCAGCAGCTTAGTGTCAGGGATCTTCCTGATTGAGCAGTACTTC.

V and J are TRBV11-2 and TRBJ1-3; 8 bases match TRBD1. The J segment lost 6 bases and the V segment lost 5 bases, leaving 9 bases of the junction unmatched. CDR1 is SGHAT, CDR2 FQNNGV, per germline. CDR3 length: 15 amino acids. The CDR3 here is CASSLSGQAANTIYF. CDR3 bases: TGTGCCAGCAGCCTCTCGGGACAGGCGGCAAACACCATATATTTT.

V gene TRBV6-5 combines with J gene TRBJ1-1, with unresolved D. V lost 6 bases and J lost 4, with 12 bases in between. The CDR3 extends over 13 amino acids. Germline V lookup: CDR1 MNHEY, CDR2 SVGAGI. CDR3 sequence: CASSSSSVTEAFF. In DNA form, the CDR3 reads TGTGCCAGCAGCTCAAGCTCGGTCACTGAAGCTTTCTTT.

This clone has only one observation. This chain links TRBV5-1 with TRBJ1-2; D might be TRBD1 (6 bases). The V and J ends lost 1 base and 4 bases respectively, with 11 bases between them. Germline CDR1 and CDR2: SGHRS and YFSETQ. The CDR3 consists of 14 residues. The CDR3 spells CASSLLDRSYGYTF. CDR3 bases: TGCGCCAGCAGCTTGCTAGACAGGAGCTATGGCTACACCTTC. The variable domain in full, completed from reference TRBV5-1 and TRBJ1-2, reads KAGVTQTPRYLIKTRGQQVTLSCSPISGHRSVSWYQQTPGQGLQFLFEYFSETQRNKGNFPGRFSGRQFSNSRSEMNVSTLELGDSALYLCASSLLDRSYGYTFGSGTRLTVV.

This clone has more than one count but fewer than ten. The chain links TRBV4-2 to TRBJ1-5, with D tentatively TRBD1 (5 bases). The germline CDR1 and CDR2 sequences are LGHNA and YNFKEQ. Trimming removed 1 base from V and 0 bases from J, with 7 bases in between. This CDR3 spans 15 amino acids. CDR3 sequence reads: CASSQAGYSNQPQHF. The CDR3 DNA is TGTGCCAGCAGCCAAGCAGGGTATAGCAATCAGCCCCAGCATTTT.